The 15 T cell receptor beta chains listed next were all sequenced from one sample in a study of cytomegalovirus exposure and HLA in healthy donors. With 60 Vbeta and 13 Jbeta primers, the PCR was carried out. Using immunoSEQ multiplex PCR, the repertoire was profiled, and TCRdb retains in-frame clones only, with some absent. This table has fewer than 350,000 clones, over 85% appearing once. The specimen was PBMCs. The receptors derive from a woman in her late teens or twenties in good health and CMV-seronegative.

Concerning this clone: The junction shows a germline mismatch at one end, possibly a read error. The rearrangement joins TRBV7-9 to TRBJ1-5; possible D gene TRBD1, 5 bases. CDR1 is SEHNR, CDR2 FQNEAQ, per germline (reference sequence). The CDR3 contains 12 residues. CDR3 sequence: CSSSPSGEPQHF. The DNA of the CDR3 is TGTTCCAGCAGCCCCTCGGGGGAGCCCCAGCATTTT.

This sequence joins TRBV6-6 and TRBJ1-3; 7 nucleotides align to TRBD1. This CDR3 comprises 15 residues. Germline V lookup: CDR1 MNHNY, CDR2 SVGAGI (reference sequence). With 6 bases clipped from V and 0 bases from J, the junction kept 5 bases outside the gene matches. The CDR3 loop reads CASSQGGVSGNTIYF. In nucleotides, the CDR3 is TGTGCCAGCAGCCAGGGGGGCGTCTCTGGAAACACCATATATTTT.

The CDR3 is CASSPKVYPQAGEQFF. The CDR3 nucleotides are TGTGCCAGCAGCCCCAAGGTCTATCCCCAAGCGGGTGAGCAGTTCTTC. The chain carries TRBV14 and TRBJ2-1; TRBD2 might be the D (6 bases). Trimming took off 4 bases at V and 9 bases at J, with 22 bases between the two ends. CDR1 and CDR2 (germline): SGHDN, FVKESK. The CDR3 sequence is 16 residues long.

The CDR3 DNA reads TGTGCCAGCAGTTTATCATTTCCGGTCACCGGGGAGCTGTTTTTT. It specifies CASSLSFPVTGELFF. The rearrangement uses TRBV27 and TRBJ2-2; D is uncertain. The CDR3 contains 15 residues. With 0 bases removed from V and 4 bases from J, the gap between germline ends came to 9 bases. The germline V gene encodes CDR1 MNHEY and CDR2 SMNVEV (reference sequence).

This chain uses TRBV6-5 with TRBJ2-1, with 12 bases that match TRBD2. J gave up 4 bases and V 2 bases, and 3 bases lay outside the gene matches. CDR3 length equals 16 residues. Germline V gene lookup returns CDR1 MNHEY and CDR2 SVGAGI. This CDR3 is CASSYLAGGLYNEQFF. The CDR3 DNA sequence: TGTGCCAGCAGTTACCTAGCGGGGGGGCTTTACAATGAGCAGTTCTTC.

The chain couples TRBV5-1 to TRBJ1-3, with D unresolved. Per the germline V gene, CDR1 is SGHRS and CDR2 is YFSETQ. Trimming removed 4 bases at V and 4 bases at J, with 21 bases between. This CDR3 is built from 17 residues. The CDR3 reads CASSPDMYPAGGNTIYF. CDR3 DNA sequence: TGCGCCAGCAGCCCAGACATGTACCCCGCGGGAGGAAACACCATATATTTT.

This clone was seen a single time. Compared with germline, one end of the junction differs, possibly owing to a read error. Other DNA sequences in this specimen translate into the identical CDR3. The chain joins TRBV10-3 to TRBJ1-6, with D tentatively TRBD1 (5 bases). This CDR3 spans 15 amino acids. The germline gives CDR1 ENHRY, CDR2 SYGVKD. CDR3 coding DNA: TGTGCCATCAGCAACAGGAGCTCCTATAATTCCCCCCTCCACTTT. Translation gives CAISNRSSYNSPLHF.

The V call is TRBV6-6, the J call TRBJ1-1, with TRBD1 identical over 8 bases. Germline values: CDR1 MNHNY, CDR2 SVGAGI (reference sequence). V was clipped by 5 bases and J by 1 base; unmatched bases: 3. The CDR3 length is 14 residues. CDR3 coding DNA: TGTGCCAGCAGTCCCGGGACAGGGAACACTGAAGCTTTCTTT. This encodes CASSPGTGNTEAFF.

The rearrangement links TRBV30 to TRBJ2-7; possibly TRBD1 for D (5 bases). This CDR3 region has 15 residues. V shed 0 bases and J shed 0 bases, with 12 bases lying between them. CDR1 is GTSNPN, CDR2 SVGIG, per germline (reference sequence). This chain's CDR3 is CAWSVQAGASYEQYF. The CDR3 DNA is TGTGCCTGGAGTGTACAGGCAGGTGCCTCCTACGAGCAGTACTTC. Looking up the rest from reference TRBV30 and TRBJ2-7 gives the full variable domain: SQTIHQWPATLVQPVGSPLSLECTVEGTSNPNLYWYRQAAGRGLQLLFYSVGIGQISSEVPQNLSASRPQDRQFILSSKKLLLSDSGFYLCAWSVQAGASYEQYFGPGTRLTVT.

This sequence joins TRBV29-1 and TRBJ2-3; 10 bases align to TRBD1. V lost 5 bases, J lost 3 bases, and 11 bases stayed unmatched. From germline, CDR1 is SQVTM and CDR2 ANQGSEA. This CDR3 is 16 amino acids long. The CDR3: CSVLKMTGGRTDTQYF. The CDR3 bases are TGCAGCGTTCTTAAGATGACAGGGGGCCGGACAGATACGCAGTATTTT.

With respect to this clone: The sample contains more than one DNA sequence encoding this CDR3. The CDR3 here is CASSPGTGAYEQYF. The CDR3 DNA sequence: TGTGCCAGCTCCCCCGGGACAGGGGCCTACGAGCAGTACTTC. The rearrangement links TRBV18 to TRBJ2-7, with 10 nucleotides matching TRBD1. CDR3 length equals 14 residues. V was pared by 6 bases and J by 2 bases, with 4 bases of the junction left unmatched. In germline, CDR1 is KGHSH, CDR2 LQKENI.

This clone was seen a few times. The gene calls are TRBV7-9 and TRBJ1-4, with 8 positions matching TRBD1. The CDR3 sequence is 15 residues long. The V gene end was trimmed by 4 bases and the J gene end by 7 bases; junction bases not matched to a gene: 8. Germline V lookup: CDR1 SEHNR, CDR2 FQNEAQ (reference sequence). CDR3 amino acids: CASSSGQGEGEKLFF. As DNA, the CDR3 is TGTGCCAGCAGCTCAGGACAGGGCGAAGGTGAAAAACTGTTTTTT.

J is TRBJ1-2 and V is TRBV15; D is possibly TRBD1 (6 bases). Germline lookup yields CDR1 LNHNV and CDR2 YYDKDF (reference sequence). This CDR3 has 15 residues. The V and J ends lost 1 base and 0 bases respectively, with 9 bases between them. The CDR3, as DNA: TGTGCCACCAGCAGAGGGACAGCTACTAACTATGGCTACACCTTC. Its protein is CATSRGTATNYGYTF.

Turning to this clone: One end of the junction does not line up with germline, which may come from a read error. The chain recombines TRBV5-1 with TRBJ1-4; no clear D gene. The CDR3 runs 18 residues. Per the germline V gene, CDR1 is SGHRS and CDR2 is YFSETQ. The CDR3 loop reads CASSLGRVKAPGNEKLSF. CDR3 DNA: TGCGCCAGCAGCTTGGGCCGTGTCAAGGCGCCGGGGAATGAAAAACTGTCTTTT.

The chain recombines TRBV7-9 with TRBJ2-7; D is perhaps TRBD2 (6 bases). Trimming removed 2 bases at V and 2 bases at J, with 10 bases between. CDR1 SEHNR and CDR2 FQNEAQ come from the germline V gene (reference sequence). The CDR3 totals 14 residues. The CDR3 bases are TGTGCCAGCAGCTTACAGGCGGGGCCCTACGAGCAGTACTTC. It is translated as CASSLQAGPYEQYF.